The clone carrying this TCR beta chain has a handful of counts. Its target is not known. This PCR relied on a set of 60 Vbeta primers and 13 Jbeta primers. Profiling relied on immunoSEQ multiplex PCR, and the TCRdb table lists in-frame clones only, not all of them. The repertoire holds 130,000 or so clones, with around 73% as singletons. This entry belongs to a study of cytomegalovirus exposure and HLA in healthy donors. The CDR3 contains 19 residues. Germline assignment: CDR1 ENHRY and CDR2 SYGVKD. Germline trimming cut 3 bases from V and 4 bases from J; bases unmatched to any gene: 11. Study-level points and caveats: The study put 150 or so TCR beta chains on its list as cytomegalovirus-associated. Confirmation in vitro established that a few CMV-associated chains were specific for CMV antigens. When analyzed later, a missense DCLRE1C variant was found to be linked to TCR beta V- and J-gene trimming. The records held CMV serostatus as the only immune exposure information.

The genes are TRBV10-3 and TRBJ2-1; 14 bases match TRBD2. The specimen was PBMCs. This receptor was taken from a man aged 50-59 years in good health and CMV-seronegative. The CDR3, as DNA: TGTGCCATCAGTGACCCGGGACTAGCGGGAGAAAGGGTGTACAATGAGCAGTTCTTC. Translated, it gives CAISDPGLAGERVYNEQFF.